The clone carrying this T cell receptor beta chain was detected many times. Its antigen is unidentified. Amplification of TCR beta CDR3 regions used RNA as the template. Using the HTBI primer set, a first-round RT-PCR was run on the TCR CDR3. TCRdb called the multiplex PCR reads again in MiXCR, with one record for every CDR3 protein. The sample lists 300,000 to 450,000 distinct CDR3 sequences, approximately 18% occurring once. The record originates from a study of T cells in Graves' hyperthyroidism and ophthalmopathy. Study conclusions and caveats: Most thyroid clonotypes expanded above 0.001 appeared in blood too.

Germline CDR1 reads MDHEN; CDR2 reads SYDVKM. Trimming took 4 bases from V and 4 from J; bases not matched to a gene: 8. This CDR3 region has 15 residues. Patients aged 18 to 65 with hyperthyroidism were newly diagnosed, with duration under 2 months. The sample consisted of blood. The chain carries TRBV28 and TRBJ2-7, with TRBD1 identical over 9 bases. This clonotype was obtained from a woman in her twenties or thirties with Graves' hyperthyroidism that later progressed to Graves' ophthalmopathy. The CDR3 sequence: CASSSRDRVRYEQYF. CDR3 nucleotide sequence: TGTGCCAGCAGTTCCCGGGACAGGGTAAGATACGAGCAGTACTTC. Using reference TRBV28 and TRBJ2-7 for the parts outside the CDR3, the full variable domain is DVKVTQSSRYLVKRTGEKVFLECVQDMDHENMFWYRQDPGLGLRLIYFSYDVKMKEKGDIPEGYSVSREKKERFSLILESASTNQTSMYLCASSSRDRVRYEQYFGPGTRLTVT.